Each of the 20 T cell receptor beta chains below was sequenced from the same sample in a study of regulatory T cells in long-lasting Graves disease. The time point denotes: persistent/refractory GD, antithyroid drugs over 5 years with positive TRAb. Preparation of the TCR library used RNA extracted from PBMCs. Libraries of TCR beta came from iRepertoire HTBI primers plus Arm-PCR of CDR3 regions. Each CDR3 protein gets one entry after TCRdb re-called the multiplex PCR reads with MiXCR. Counted here are about half a million distinct CDR3 sequences, roughly 22% occurring once; the ten biggest clones make up roughly 14%. Source: peripheral blood mononuclear cells (PBMCs), taken when the disease was refractory, from a patient treated with antithyroid drugs. The source of these receptors is a female donor with Graves disease.

This sequence joins TRBV20-1 and TRBJ1-5; TRBD1 aligns across 8 bases. Germline values: CDR1 DFQATT, CDR2 SNEGSKA (reference sequence). The CDR3 totals 13 residues. V lost 5 bases, J lost 7 bases, and 7 bases stayed unmatched. This CDR3 reads CSASGGAEQPQHF. The CDR3 DNA is TGCAGTGCTTCAGGGGGCGCGGAGCAGCCCCAGCATTTT.

This clonotype was counted at least ten times. This sequence joins TRBV28 and TRBJ1-2; D ambiguous. Trimming removed 3 bases from V and 4 bases from J, with 12 bases in between. The CDR3 spans 14 residues. From germline, CDR1 is MDHEN and CDR2 SYDVKM. The CDR3 sequence: CASSFYTDSYGYTF. CDR3 DNA: TGTGCCAGCAGTTTTTACACCGACTCCTATGGCTACACCTTC.

This clonotype was recorded at least ten times. The rearrangement joins TRBV6-1 to TRBJ2-7; D remains unclear. Between the trimmed V and J ends, which lost 9 bases and 2 bases, there was a span of 14 bases. Per the germline V gene, CDR1 is MNHNS and CDR2 is SASEGT. This CDR3 region has 13 residues. The CDR3 DNA is TGTGCCAGTGGAGAGACACCGGCCTACGAGCAGTACTTC. Protein sequence: CASGETPAYEQYF.

Only a few counts were recorded for this clonotype. J is TRBJ2-7 and V is TRBV6-1, with D perhaps given as TRBD1 or TRBD2 (5 bases each). The CDR3 loop spans 15 amino acids. V lost 6 bases and J 0 bases, leaving 15 bases between the germline ends. CDR1 is MNHNS and CDR2 is SASEGT in the germline V gene. CDR3 coding DNA: TGTGCCAGCAGGGGACGTGGGTTGAGCTCCTACGAGCAGTACTTC. Its protein is CASRGRGLSSYEQYF.

This clonotype occurred a few times. This sequence joins TRBV20-1 and TRBJ2-7; TRBD2 matches 7 bases. The CDR3 runs 13 residues. Germline V lookup: CDR1 DFQATT, CDR2 SNEGSKA (reference sequence). The V and J ends lost 6 bases and 1 base, in that order; junction bases with no gene match: 6. For the CDR3, the DNA is TGCAGTGCGGGCGGGGGATTTTCCTACGAGCAGTACTTC. It encodes CSAGGGFSYEQYF.

This chain connects TRBV7-2 to TRBJ2-7; TRBD2 agrees at 7 bases. With V trimmed by 4 bases and J by 7 bases, 10 bases remained unmatched. Per germline, CDR1 SGHTA and CDR2 FQGNSA. This CDR3 contains 14 residues. CDR3 amino acids: CASSWGDSGGEQYF. CDR3 sequence (DNA): TGTGCCAGCAGCTGGGGGGACTCGGGGGGTGAGCAGTACTTC.

This clonotype occurred many times. V is TRBV12-3 or TRBV12-4 and J is TRBJ1-2, with D perhaps matching TRBD1 (5 bases). The CDR3 has 17 amino acids. Trimming removed 3 bases at V and 8 bases at J, with 25 bases between. The CDR3 sequence: CASSLGMMAKGRVGYTF. Here the CDR3 DNA reads TGTGCCAGCAGTTTGGGAATGATGGCCAAGGGGCGGGTAGGCTACACCTTC.

The table lists this clonotype with many counts. This rearrangement joins TRBV7-8 to TRBJ2-5; a weak D match, TRBD2 (6 bases). V gave up 5 bases and J gave up 4 bases, with 11 bases separating them. The germline gives CDR1 SGHVS, CDR2 FQNEAQ. This CDR3 is 13 amino acids long. CDR3 region: CASSPTRGETQYF. In DNA form, the CDR3 reads TGTGCCAGCAGCCCGACTAGGGGAGAGACCCAGTACTTC. The complete variable domain, with remaining parts taken from reference TRBV7-8 and TRBJ2-5, reads GAGVSQSPRYKVAKRGQDVALRCDPISGHVSLFWYQQALGQGPEFLTYFQNEAQLDKSGLPSDRFFAERPEGSVSTLKIQRTQQEDSAVYLCASSPTRGETQYFGPGTRLLVL.

In its sample, this clonotype was seen a few times. The chain combines TRBV19 with TRBJ1-1; D may be TRBD1 (5 bases). This CDR3 has 16 amino acids. The germline V and J ends were trimmed by 5 bases and 3 bases, with 19 bases remaining between them. Germline values: CDR1 LNHDA, CDR2 SQIVND (reference sequence). The CDR3 nucleotides read TGTGCCAGTAGTTTCTTAGGGAGATTGGGGGACACTGAAGCTTTCTTT. This gives the protein CASSFLGRLGDTEAFF. Drawing the rest from reference TRBV19 and TRBJ1-1, the complete variable domain is DGGITQSPKYLFRKEGQNVTLSCEQNLNHDAMYWYRQDPGQGLRLIYYSQIVNDFQKGDIAEGYSVSREKKESFPLTVTSAQKNPTAFYLCASSFLGRLGDTEAFFGQGTRLTVV.

This clonotype was recorded at least ten times. This chain connects TRBV6-1 to TRBJ2-7; 9 nucleotides align to TRBD1. CDR1 and CDR2 from the germline V gene are MNHNS and SASEGT. The CDR3 sequence is 13 residues long. V was pared by 6 bases and J by 5 bases, with 5 bases of the junction left unmatched. The CDR3 DNA sequence: TGTGCCAGCAGACAGACAGGGGGGAACGAGCAGTACTTC. Translating it yields CASRQTGGNEQYF.

This clonotype turned up a few times. The V call is TRBV6-2 or TRBV6-3, the J call TRBJ2-1, with D tentatively TRBD2 (5 bases). Trimming removed 7 bases from V and 0 bases from J, with 10 bases in between. Germline V gives CDR1 MNHEY, CDR2 SVGEGT. CDR3 length: 14 residues. The CDR3 DNA reads TGTGCCAGCACCTTAGCGCGCTCCTACAATGAGCAGTTCTTC. Its translation: CASTLARSYNEQFF.

To note about this clonotype: At one boundary the junction diverges from the germline segment, which might be a read error. CDR3 loop: CASIEGHPPRDLRNIEAFF. The CDR3 nucleotides are TGTGCCAGCATTGAAGGACACCCTCCCCGGGACCTCAGGAACATTGAAGCTTTCTTT. This rearrangement joins TRBV27 to TRBJ1-1; possible D gene TRBD1, 5 bases. Looked up from germline, CDR1 is MNHEY and CDR2 is SMNVEV (reference sequence). The CDR3 has 19 amino acids.

This clonotype came up a few times. The germline gene is not matched at one end of the junction; a read error may be the cause. V is TRBV2 and J is TRBJ1-2, with 7 positions matching TRBD1. In germline, CDR1 is SNHLY, CDR2 FYNNEI. The CDR3 runs 13 residues. The chain's CDR3 is CASTPRGLRGYIF. The DNA for the CDR3 is TGTGCCAGCACCCCTAGGGGGCTGCGTGGCTACATCTTC.

This clonotype turned up a few times. The chain combines TRBV30 with TRBJ2-5; 7 nucleotides match TRBD1. The CDR3 runs 13 residues. Per the germline V gene, CDR1 is GTSNPN and CDR2 is SVGIG (reference sequence). The V and J ends lost 3 bases and 5 bases, in that order; junction bases with no gene match: 6. The CDR3 nucleotides read TGTGCCTGGAGCGAGACAGGGCTGGAGACCCAGTACTTC. This gives the protein CAWSETGLETQYF.

This clonotype occurred a few times. The V and J genes are TRBV12-3 or TRBV12-4 and TRBJ1-1; D not resolved. V lost 2 bases and J lost 4, with 11 bases in between. The CDR3 is made up of 14 amino acids. The chain's CDR3 is CASSLLAGSTEAFF. The CDR3 nucleotides are TGTGCCAGCAGTTTATTAGCAGGAAGCACTGAAGCTTTCTTT.

This sequence joins TRBV12-3 or TRBV12-4 and TRBJ1-1; no firm D call. The CDR3 is 12 residues long. The germline V and J ends were trimmed by 10 bases and 7 bases, with 16 bases remaining between them. As DNA, the CDR3 is TGTGCCACTTGTCGAGAGAGCCGTGAAGCTTTCTTT. It specifies CATCRESREAFF.

This clonotype turned up a few times. The chain has TRBV5-6 and TRBJ2-7, with TRBD1 identical over 9 bases. CDR1 SGHDT and CDR2 YYEEEE come from the germline V gene. The V gene end was trimmed by 2 bases and the J gene end by 3 bases; junction bases not matched to a gene: 3. This CDR3 is 14 amino acids long. Here the CDR3 DNA reads TGTGCCAGCAGCTTCGGACAGGGGCTCTACGAGCAGTACTTC. Its protein is CASSFGQGLYEQYF.

The chain couples TRBV6-1 to TRBJ2-2, with 7 bases matching TRBD2. This CDR3 is built from 14 residues. V lost 6 bases and J lost 6; bases outside the gene matches: 7. Germline loops: CDR1 MNHNS, CDR2 SASEGT. CDR3 bases: TGTGCCAGCAGAGGGCGGGGGTGGGCCGGGGAGCTGTTTTTT. As protein: CASRGRGWAGELFF.

V gene TRBV4-1 combines with J gene TRBJ1-1; D is unresolved. Trimming removed 1 base at V and 8 bases at J, with 8 bases between. Germline lookup yields CDR1 MGHRA and CDR2 YSYEKL. The CDR3 covers 12 residues. CDR3 amino acids: CASSQVGIEAFF. DNA of the CDR3: TGCGCCAGCAGCCAAGTCGGAATCGAAGCTTTCTTT.

The chain is built from TRBV4-1 and TRBJ1-6; no clear D gene. Germline lookup yields CDR1 MGHRA and CDR2 YSYEKL. There are 16 residues in the CDR3. Between the trimmed V and J ends, which lost 1 base and 8 bases, there was a span of 15 bases. The DNA of the CDR3 is TGCGCCAGCAGCCAAGTAATGGGGATTGGGGATTCACCCCTCCACTTT. Its protein is CASSQVMGIGDSPLHF.